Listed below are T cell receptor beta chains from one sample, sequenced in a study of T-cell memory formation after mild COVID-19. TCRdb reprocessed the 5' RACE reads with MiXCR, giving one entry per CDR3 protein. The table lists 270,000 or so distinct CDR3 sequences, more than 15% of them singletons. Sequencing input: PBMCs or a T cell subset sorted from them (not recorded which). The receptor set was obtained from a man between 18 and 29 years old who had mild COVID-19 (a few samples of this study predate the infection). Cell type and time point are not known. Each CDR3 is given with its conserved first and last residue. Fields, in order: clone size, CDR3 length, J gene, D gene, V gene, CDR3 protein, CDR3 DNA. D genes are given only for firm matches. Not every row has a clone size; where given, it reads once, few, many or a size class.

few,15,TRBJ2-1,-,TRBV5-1,CASSLGAYAQNEQFF,TGCGCCAGCAGCTTGGGGGCCTACGCCCAAAATGAGCAGTTCTTC
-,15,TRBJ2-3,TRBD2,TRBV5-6,CDTSPLAGITDTQYF,TGTGACACCTCCCCGCTAGCGGGGATCACAGATACGCAGTATTTT
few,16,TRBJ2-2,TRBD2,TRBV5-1,CASSLTLAENTGELFF,TGCGCCAGCAGCTTGACGCTAGCGGAGAACACCGGGGAGCTGTTTTTT
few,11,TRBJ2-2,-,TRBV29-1,CSAEDTGELFF,TGCAGCGCTGAGGATACCGGGGAGCTGTTTTTT
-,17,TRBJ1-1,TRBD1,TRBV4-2,CASSQDEHRGRSTEAFF,TGTGCCAGCAGCCAAGATGAGCACAGGGGGCGGAGTACTGAAGCTTTCTTT
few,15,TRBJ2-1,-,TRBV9,CASSSGPSPENEQFF,TGTGCCAGCAGCTCCGGGCCGTCGCCAGAGAATGAGCAGTTCTTC
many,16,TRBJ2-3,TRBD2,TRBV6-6,CASRSGLAGRTDTQYF,TGTGCCAGCAGATCCGGTCTAGCGGGGCGCACAGATACGCAGTATTTT
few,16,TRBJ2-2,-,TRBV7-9,CASSFGRLASTGELFF,TGTGCCAGCAGCTTCGGCAGGCTGGCGAGCACCGGGGAGCTGTTTTTT
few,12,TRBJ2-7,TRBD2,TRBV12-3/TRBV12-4,CASRGLAYEQYF,TGTGCCAGCAGAGGACTAGCCTACGAGCAGTACTTC
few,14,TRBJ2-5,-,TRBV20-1,CSATPVPRWETQYF,TGCAGTGCTACCCCGGTCCCCAGGTGGGAGACCCAGTACTTC
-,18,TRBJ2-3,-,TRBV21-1,CASSKGLWSVQERDTQYF,TGTGCCAGCAGCAAAGGGCTTTGGTCGGTACAGGAGAGGGATACGCAGTATTTT
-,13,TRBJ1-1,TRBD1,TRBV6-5,CASSYWTGSEAFF,TGTGCCAGCAGTTACTGGACAGGGTCGGAAGCTTTCTTT
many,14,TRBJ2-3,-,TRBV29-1,CSVTTGASTDTQYF,TGCAGCGTTACAACCGGGGCAAGCACAGATACGCAGTATTTT
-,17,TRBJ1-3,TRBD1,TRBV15,CATSRLIQGAHGNTTYF,TGTGCCACCAGCAGACTTATACAGGGGGCACACGGAAACACCACATATTTT
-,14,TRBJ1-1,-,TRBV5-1,CASSTARQNTEAFF,TGCGCCAGCAGCACGGCCAGACAGAACACTGAAGCTTTCTTT
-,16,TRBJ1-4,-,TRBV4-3,CASSQDPVATNEKLFF,TGCGCCAGCAGCCAAGACCCGGTTGCAACTAATGAAAAACTGTTTTTT
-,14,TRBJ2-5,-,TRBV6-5,CASKRGWVGETQYF,TGTGCCAGCAAACGGGGTTGGGTTGGAGAGACCCAGTACTTC
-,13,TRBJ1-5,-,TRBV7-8,CASRGDVNQPQHF,TGTGCCTCTCGCGGGGACGTGAATCAGCCCCAGCATTTT
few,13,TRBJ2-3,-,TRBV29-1,CSVGYGFTDTQYF,TGCAGCGTTGGATACGGCTTCACAGATACGCAGTATTTT
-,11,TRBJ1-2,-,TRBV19,CASKEDYGYTF,TGTGCCAGTAAGGAGGATTATGGCTACACCTTC
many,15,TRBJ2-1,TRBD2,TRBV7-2,CASSPGLAGANEQFF,TGTGCCAGCAGCCCCGGACTAGCGGGGGCCAATGAGCAGTTCTTC
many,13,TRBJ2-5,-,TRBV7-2,CASGDLPQETQYF,TGTGCCAGCGGAGACCTGCCCCAAGAGACCCAGTACTTC
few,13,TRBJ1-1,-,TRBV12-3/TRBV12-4,CASSLVESTEAFF,TGTGCCAGCAGTTTAGTCGAAAGCACTGAAGCTTTCTTT
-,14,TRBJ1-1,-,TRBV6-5,CASISGRFNTEAFF,TGTGCCAGCATCTCGGGGAGGTTTAACACTGAAGCTTTCTTT
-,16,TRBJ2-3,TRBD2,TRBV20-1,CSARDIASGGTDTQYF,TGCAGTGCTAGAGATATAGCTAGCGGGGGTACAGATACGCAGTATTTT
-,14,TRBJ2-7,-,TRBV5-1,CASSSTASSYEQYF,TGCGCCAGCAGCTCGACAGCGAGCTCCTACGAGCAGTACTTC
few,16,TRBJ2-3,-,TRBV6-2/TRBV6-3,CASSRGWRGLTDTQYF,TGTGCCAGCAGCCGAGGGTGGCGGGGACTCACAGATACGCAGTATTTT
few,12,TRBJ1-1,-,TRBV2,CASFRVGTEAFF,TGTGCCAGCTTCCGGGTGGGCACTGAAGCTTTCTTT
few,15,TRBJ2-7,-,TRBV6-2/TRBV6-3,CASSYSRTKRYEQYF,TGTGCCAGCAGTTACAGTCGGACAAAGCGCTACGAGCAGTACTTC
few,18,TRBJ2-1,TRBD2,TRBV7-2,CASSKSGLAGRSYNEQFF,TGTGCCAGCAGCAAATCGGGACTAGCGGGGCGGTCCTACAATGAGCAGTTCTTC
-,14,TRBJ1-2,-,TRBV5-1,CASSSLGLNYGYTF,TGCGCCAGCAGCTCTTTGGGACTGAATTATGGCTACACCTTC
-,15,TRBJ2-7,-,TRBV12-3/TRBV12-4,CASSLRGSHSYEQYF,TGTGCCAGCAGTTTACGGGGTTCCCACTCCTACGAGCAGTACTTC
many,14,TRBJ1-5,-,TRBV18,CASSRGRGEQPQHF,TGTGCCAGCTCACGAGGCAGGGGTGAACAGCCCCAGCATTTT
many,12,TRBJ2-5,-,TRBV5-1,CASSLEQETQYF,TGCGCCAGCAGCTTGGAGCAAGAGACCCAGTACTTC
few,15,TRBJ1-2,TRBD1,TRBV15,CATSRVGQGVYGYTF,TGTGCCACCAGCAGAGTGGGACAGGGGGTCTATGGCTACACCTTC
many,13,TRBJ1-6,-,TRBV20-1,CSAPGRNNSPLHF,TGCAGTGCTCCTGGACGGAATAATTCACCCCTCCACTTT
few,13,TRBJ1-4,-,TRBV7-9,CASSLATNEKLFF,TGTGCCAGCAGCTTAGCTACTAATGAAAAACTGTTTTTT
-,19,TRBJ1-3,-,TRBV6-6,CASSLANSYQATSGNTIYF,TGTGCCAGCAGTTTGGCGAACAGCTACCAAGCAACCTCTGGAAACACCATATATTTT
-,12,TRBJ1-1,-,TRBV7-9,CASRGLNTEAFF,TGTGCCAGCAGGGGGCTCAACACTGAAGCTTTCTTT
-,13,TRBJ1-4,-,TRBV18,CASSPPTLGKLFF,TGTGCCAGCTCACCACCCACCCTGGGAAAACTGTTTTTT
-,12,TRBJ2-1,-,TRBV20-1,CSARDVADEQFF,TGCAGTGCTAGAGATGTGGCGGATGAGCAGTTCTTC
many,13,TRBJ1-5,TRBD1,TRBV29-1,CSVAGQENQPQHF,TGCAGCGTGGCGGGACAGGAGAATCAGCCCCAGCATTTT
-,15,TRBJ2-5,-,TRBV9,CASSPRLAGRETQYF,TGTGCCAGCAGCCCCCGGCTAGCAGGGAGAGAGACCCAGTACTTC
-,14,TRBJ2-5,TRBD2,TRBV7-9,CASSSRAGEETQYF,TGTGCCAGCAGCTCTCGAGCGGGGGAAGAGACCCAGTACTTC
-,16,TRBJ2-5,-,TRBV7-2,CASSRSAGGPQETQYF,TGTGCCAGCAGCCGTTCAGCCGGGGGCCCACAAGAGACCCAGTACTTC